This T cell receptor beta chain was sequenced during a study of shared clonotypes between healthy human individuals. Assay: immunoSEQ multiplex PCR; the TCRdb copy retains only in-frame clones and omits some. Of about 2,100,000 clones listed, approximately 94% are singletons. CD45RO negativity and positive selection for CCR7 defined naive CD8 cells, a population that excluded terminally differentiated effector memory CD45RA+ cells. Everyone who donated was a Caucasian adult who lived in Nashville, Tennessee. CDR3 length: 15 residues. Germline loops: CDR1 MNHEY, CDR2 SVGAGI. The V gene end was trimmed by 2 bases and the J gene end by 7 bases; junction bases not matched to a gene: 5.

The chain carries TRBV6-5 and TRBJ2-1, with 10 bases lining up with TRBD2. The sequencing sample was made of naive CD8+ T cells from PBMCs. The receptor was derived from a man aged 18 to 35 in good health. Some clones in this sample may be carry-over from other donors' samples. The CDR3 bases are TGTGCCAGCAGTTACCCGGCTAGCGGGAGTAATGAGCAGTTCTTC. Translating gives CASSYPASGSNEQFF.